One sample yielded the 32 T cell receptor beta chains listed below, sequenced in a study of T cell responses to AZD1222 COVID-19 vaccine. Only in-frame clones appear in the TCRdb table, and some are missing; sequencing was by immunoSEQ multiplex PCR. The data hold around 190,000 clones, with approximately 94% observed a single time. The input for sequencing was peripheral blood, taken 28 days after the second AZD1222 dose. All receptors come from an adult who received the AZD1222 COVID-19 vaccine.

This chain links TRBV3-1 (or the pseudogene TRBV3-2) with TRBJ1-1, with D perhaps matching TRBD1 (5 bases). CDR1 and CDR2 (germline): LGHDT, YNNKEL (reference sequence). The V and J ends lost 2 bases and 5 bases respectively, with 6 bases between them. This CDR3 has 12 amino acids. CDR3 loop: CASSQRGTEAFF. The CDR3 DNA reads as TGTGCCAGCAGCCAACGGGGGACTGAAGCTTTCTTT.

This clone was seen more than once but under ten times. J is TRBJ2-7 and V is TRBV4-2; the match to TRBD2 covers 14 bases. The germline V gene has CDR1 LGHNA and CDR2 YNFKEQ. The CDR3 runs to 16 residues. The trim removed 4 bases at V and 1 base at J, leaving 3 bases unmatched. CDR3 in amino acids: CASSRGLAGGSYEQYF. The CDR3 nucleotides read TGTGCCAGCAGCCGAGGACTAGCGGGAGGTTCCTACGAGCAGTACTTC.

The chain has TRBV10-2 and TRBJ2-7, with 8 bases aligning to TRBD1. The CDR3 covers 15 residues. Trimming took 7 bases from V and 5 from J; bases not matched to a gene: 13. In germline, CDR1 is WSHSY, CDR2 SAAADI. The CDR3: CASTGERQGIDEQYF. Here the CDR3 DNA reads TGCGCCAGCACGGGAGAGAGACAGGGGATCGACGAGCAGTACTTC.

CDR3 nucleotides: TGTGCCAGCAGCTTACCGGGACTAGGGAAATACAATGAGCAGTTCTTC. Amino acids: CASSLPGLGKYNEQFF. This rearrangement joins TRBV5-4 to TRBJ2-1; 8 nucleotides match TRBD2. J lost 4 bases, V lost 2 bases, and 8 bases had no gene match. The CDR3 consists of 16 residues. The germline V gene encodes CDR1 SGHNT and CDR2 YYREEE (reference sequence).

Here the CDR3 reads CASSLELAGLAAGNTIYF. CDR3 DNA sequence: TGTGCCAGCAGCTTAGAGTTGGCGGGACTGGCCGCTGGAAACACCATATATTTT. The chain carries TRBV7-2 and TRBJ1-3, with D perhaps matching TRBD1 (5 bases). The CDR3 is made up of 18 amino acids. V lost 1 base and J 2 bases, leaving 18 bases between the germline ends. Per germline, CDR1 SGHTA and CDR2 FQGNSA. Together with reference TRBV7-2 and TRBJ1-3, the CDR3 gives the full variable domain: GAGVSQSPSNKVTEKGKDVELRCDPISGHTALYWYRQSLGQGLEFLIYFQGNSAPDKSGLPSDRFSAERTGGSVSTLTIQRTQQEDSAVYLCASSLELAGLAAGNTIYFGEGSWLTVV.

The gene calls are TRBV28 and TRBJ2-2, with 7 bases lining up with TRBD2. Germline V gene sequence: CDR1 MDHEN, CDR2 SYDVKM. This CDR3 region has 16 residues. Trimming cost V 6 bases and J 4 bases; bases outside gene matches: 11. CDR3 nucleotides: TGTGCCAGCAGCCCTCACGGGACTACCTTCACCGGGGAGCTGTTTTTT. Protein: CASSPHGTTFTGELFF.

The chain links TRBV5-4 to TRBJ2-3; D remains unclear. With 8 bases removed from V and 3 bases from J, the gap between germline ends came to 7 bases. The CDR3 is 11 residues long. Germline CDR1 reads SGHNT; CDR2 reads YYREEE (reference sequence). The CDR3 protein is CASYMTDTQYF. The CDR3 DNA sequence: TGTGCCAGTTATATGACAGATACGCAGTATTTT.

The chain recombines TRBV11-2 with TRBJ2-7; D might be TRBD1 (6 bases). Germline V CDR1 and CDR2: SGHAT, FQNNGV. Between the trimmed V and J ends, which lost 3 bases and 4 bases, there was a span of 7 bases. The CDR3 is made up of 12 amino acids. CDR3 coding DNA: TGTGCCAGCAGCTTTGGGACATACGAGCAGTACTTC. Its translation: CASSFGTYEQYF.

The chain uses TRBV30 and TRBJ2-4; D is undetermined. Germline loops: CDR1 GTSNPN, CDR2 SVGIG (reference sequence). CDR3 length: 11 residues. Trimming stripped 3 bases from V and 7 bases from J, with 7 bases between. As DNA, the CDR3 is TGTGCCTGGAGCGTCAGGAACATTCAGTACTTC. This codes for CAWSVRNIQYF.

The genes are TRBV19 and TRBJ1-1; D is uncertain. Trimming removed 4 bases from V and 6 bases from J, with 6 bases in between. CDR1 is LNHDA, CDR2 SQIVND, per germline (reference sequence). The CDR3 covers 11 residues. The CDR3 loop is CASSRGAEAFF. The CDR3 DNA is TGTGCCAGTAGTAGAGGAGCTGAAGCTTTCTTT.

This CDR3 is CASIASNLTYNEQFF. In DNA form, the CDR3 reads TGTGCCAGCATCGCTAGCAATCTTACCTACAATGAGCAGTTCTTC. V usage is TRBV21-1 and J usage is TRBJ2-1; TRBD2 is taken as the D call from the table, unchecked against the DNA. TRBV21-1 is a recognized pseudogene. The CDR3 has 15 amino acids.

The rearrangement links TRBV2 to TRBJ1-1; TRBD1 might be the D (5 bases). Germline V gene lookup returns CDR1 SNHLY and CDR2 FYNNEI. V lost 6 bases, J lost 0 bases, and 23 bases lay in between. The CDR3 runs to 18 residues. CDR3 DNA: TGTGCCAGCAGATTTAGGGGAGGGGACCCGAACATGAACACTGAAGCTTTCTTT. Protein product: CASRFRGGDPNMNTEAFF.

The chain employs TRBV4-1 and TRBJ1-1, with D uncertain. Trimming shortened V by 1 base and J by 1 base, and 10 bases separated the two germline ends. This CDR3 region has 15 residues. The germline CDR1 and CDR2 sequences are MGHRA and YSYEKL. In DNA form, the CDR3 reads TGCGCCAGCAGCCAAGGCGAGGTAGCGAACACTGAAGCTTTCTTT. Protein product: CASSQGEVANTEAFF.

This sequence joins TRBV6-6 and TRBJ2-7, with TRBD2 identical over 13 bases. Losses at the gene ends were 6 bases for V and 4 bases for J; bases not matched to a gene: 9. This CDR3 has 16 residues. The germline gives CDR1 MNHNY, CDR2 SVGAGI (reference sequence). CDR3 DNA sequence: TGTGCCAGCAGCCAGTATGGGACTAGCGGGGAGTACGAGCAGTACTTC. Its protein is CASSQYGTSGEYEQYF.

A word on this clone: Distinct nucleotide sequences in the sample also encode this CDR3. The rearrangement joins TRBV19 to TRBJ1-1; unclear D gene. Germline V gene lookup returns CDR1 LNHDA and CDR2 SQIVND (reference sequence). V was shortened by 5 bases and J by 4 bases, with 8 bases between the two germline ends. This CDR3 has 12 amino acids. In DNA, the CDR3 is TGTGCCAGTAGTCTGGGTCGCACTGAAGCTTTCTTT. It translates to CASSLGRTEAFF.

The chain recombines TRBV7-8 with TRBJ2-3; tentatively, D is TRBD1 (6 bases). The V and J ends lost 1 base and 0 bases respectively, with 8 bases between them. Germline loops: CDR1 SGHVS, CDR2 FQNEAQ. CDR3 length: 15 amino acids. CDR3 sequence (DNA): TGTGCCAGCAGCTTAGGACAGGTTAGCACAGATACGCAGTATTTT. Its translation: CASSLGQVSTDTQYF.

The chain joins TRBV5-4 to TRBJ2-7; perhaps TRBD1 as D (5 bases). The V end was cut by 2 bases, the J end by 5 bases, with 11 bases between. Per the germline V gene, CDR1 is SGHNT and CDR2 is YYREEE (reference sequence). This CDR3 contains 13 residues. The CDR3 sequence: CASSFQGTHEQYF. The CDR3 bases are TGTGCCAGCAGCTTTCAGGGTACTCACGAGCAGTACTTC.

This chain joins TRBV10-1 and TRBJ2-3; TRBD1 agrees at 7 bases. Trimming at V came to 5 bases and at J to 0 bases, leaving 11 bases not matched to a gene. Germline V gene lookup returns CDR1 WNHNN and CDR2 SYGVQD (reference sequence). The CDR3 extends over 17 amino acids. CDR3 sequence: CASSFTGTEISTDTQYF. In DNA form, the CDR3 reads TGCGCCAGCAGTTTTACCGGGACAGAAATTAGCACAGATACGCAGTATTTT.

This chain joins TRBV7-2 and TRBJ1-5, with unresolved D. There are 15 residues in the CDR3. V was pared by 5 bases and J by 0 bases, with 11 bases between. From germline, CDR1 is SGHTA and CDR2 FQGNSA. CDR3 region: CASSPGGLSNQPQHF. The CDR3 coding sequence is TGTGCCAGCAGCCCCGGAGGCCTTAGCAATCAGCCCCAGCATTTT.

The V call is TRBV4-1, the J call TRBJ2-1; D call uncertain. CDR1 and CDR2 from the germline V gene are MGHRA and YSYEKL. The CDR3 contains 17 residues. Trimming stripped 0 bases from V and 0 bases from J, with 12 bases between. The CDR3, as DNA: TGCGCCAGCAGCCAAGATCCCGCAGTTGGCTCCTACAATGAGCAGTTCTTC. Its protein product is CASSQDPAVGSYNEQFF.

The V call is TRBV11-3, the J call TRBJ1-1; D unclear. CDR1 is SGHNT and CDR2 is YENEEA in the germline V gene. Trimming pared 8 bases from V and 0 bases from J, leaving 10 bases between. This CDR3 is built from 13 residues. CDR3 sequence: CASGPTVNTEAFF. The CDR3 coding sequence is TGTGCCAGCGGCCCGACGGTGAACACTGAAGCTTTCTTT.

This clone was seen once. The CDR3 loop reads CASSERSGGGTQYF. CDR3 nucleotide sequence: TGTGCCAGCAGTGAGAGATCCGGGGGGGGGACCCAGTACTTC. This sequence joins TRBV2 and TRBJ2-5, with 8 nucleotides matching TRBD2. The V and J ends lost 3 bases and 7 bases, in that order; junction bases with no gene match: 7. The CDR3 covers 14 residues. The germline CDR1 and CDR2 sequences are SNHLY and FYNNEI.

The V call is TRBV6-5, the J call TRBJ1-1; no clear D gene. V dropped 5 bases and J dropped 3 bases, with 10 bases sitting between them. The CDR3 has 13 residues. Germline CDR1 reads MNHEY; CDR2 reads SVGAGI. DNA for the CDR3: TGTGCCAGCAGTATCAGTTCTTACACTGAAGCTTTCTTT. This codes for CASSISSYTEAFF.

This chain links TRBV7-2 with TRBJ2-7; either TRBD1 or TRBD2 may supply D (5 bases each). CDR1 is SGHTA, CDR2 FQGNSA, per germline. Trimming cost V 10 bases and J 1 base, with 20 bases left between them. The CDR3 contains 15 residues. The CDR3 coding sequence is TGTGCCACCTCTTCGAGGGGTTGGGGGTCCTACGAGCAGTACTTC. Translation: CATSSRGWGSYEQYF.

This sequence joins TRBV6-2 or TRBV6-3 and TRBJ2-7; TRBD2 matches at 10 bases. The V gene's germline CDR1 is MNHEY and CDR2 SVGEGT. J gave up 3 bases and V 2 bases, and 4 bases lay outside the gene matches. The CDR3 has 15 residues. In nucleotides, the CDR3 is TGTGCCAGCAGTTACGGACTAGCGGCATTCTACGAGCAGTACTTC. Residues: CASSYGLAAFYEQYF.

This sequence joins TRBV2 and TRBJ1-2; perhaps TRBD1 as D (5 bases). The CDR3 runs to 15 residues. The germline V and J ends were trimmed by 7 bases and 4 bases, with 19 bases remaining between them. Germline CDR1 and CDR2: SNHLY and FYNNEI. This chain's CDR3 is CASKLVRDGIYGYTF. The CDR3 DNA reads TGTGCCAGCAAATTAGTCAGGGACGGCATCTATGGCTACACCTTC. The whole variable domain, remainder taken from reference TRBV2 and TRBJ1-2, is EPEVTQTPSHQVTQMGQEVILRCVPISNHLYFYWYRQILGQKVEFLVSFYNNEISEKSEIFDDQFSVERPDGSNFTLKIRSTKLEDSAMYFCASKLVRDGIYGYTFGSGTRLTVV.

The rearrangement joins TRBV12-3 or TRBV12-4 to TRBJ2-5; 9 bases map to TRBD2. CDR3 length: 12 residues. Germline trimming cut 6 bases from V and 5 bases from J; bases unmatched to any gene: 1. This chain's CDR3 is CASRGLAETQYF. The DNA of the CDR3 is TGTGCCAGCAGAGGACTAGCGGAGACCCAGTACTTC.

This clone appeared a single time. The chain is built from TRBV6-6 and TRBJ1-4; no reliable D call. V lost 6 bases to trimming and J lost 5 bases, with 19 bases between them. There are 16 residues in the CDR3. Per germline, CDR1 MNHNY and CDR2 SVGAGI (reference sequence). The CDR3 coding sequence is TGTGCCAGCAGACCCCGGACGGTAGAAGAAAATGAAAAACTGTTTTTT. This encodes CASRPRTVEENEKLFF.

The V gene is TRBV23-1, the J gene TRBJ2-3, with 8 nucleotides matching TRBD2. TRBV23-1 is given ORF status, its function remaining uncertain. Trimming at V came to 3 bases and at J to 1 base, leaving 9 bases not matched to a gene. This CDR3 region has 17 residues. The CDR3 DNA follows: TGCGCCAGCAGTCAGAGGCTAGCGGGTTCATGCACAGATACGCAGTATTTT. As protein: CASSQRLAGSCTDTQYF.

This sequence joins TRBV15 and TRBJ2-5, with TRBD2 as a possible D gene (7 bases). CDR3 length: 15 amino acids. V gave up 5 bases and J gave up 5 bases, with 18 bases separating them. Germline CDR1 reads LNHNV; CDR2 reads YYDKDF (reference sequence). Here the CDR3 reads CATSAGGGRGETQYF. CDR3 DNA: TGTGCCACCAGCGCGGGCGGGGGCCGGGGGGAGACCCAGTACTTC.

CDR3 in DNA: TGTGCCAGCTCGCATCCACCGGGACAGGGCTCTGGAAACACCATATATTTT. It translates to CASSHPPGQGSGNTIYF. The V and J genes are TRBV18 and TRBJ1-3, with 9 bases identical to TRBD1. Germline CDR1 and CDR2: KGHSH and LQKENI. The V and J ends lost 6 bases and 0 bases, in that order; junction bases with no gene match: 9. This CDR3 has 17 residues. The full variable domain, its missing parts supplied by reference TRBV18 and TRBJ1-3, is NAGVMQNPRHLVRRRGQEARLRCSPMKGHSHVYWYRQLPEEGLKFMVYLQKENIIDESGMPKERFSAEFPKEGPSILRIQQVVRGDSAAYFCASSHPPGQGSGNTIYFGEGSWLTVV.

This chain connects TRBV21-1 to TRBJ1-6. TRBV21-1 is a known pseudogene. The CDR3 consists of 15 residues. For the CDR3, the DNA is TGTGCCAGCAGCAAGGCCCAGGCGGGCCTTTCACCCCTCCACTTT. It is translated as CASSKAQAGLSPLHF.